Below are 9 T cell receptor beta chains sequenced from a single sample in a study of T cells after yellow fever vaccination. TCRdb analysed the 5' RACE reads with MiXCR anew, one entry per CDR3 protein. The repertoire includes fewer than 650,000 distinct CDR3 sequences, just over 20% of them detected once, and approximately 16% sits in the top ten. The sequencing here drew on PBMCs, taken about 21 days after the first yellow fever vaccination. Receptors were obtained from a man aged 18 to 29 who received the YFV17D yellow fever vaccine.

This clonotype was seen a few times. CDR3: CASRLAGGPGADTQYF. The CDR3 DNA is TGTGCCAGCAGACTAGCGGGGGGGCCCGGCGCAGATACGCAGTATTTT. V gene TRBV6-1 combines with J gene TRBJ2-3, with 13 bases that match TRBD2. The V and J ends lost 6 bases and 4 bases, in that order; junction bases with no gene match: 7. The CDR3 loop spans 16 amino acids. Germline V lookup: CDR1 MNHNS, CDR2 SASEGT.

This clonotype was seen a few times. The genes are TRBV7-6 and TRBJ1-2; no firm D call. The CDR3 runs 14 residues. V was cut by 0 bases and J by 6 bases, with 11 bases left in between. Germline V gene sequence: CDR1 SGHVS, CDR2 FNYEAQ. CDR3 sequence reads: CASSLAPGFDGYTF. CDR3 bases: TGTGCCAGCAGCTTAGCGCCTGGGTTCGATGGCTACACCTTC.

The chain links TRBV5-5 to TRBJ2-3, with a tentative D call TRBD1 (6 bases). Trimming pared 3 bases from V and 2 bases from J, leaving 16 bases between. Germline V gene sequence: CDR1 SGHKS, CDR2 YYEKEE (reference sequence). The CDR3 contains 16 residues. The CDR3 sequence: CASSSRQVTYTDTQYF. Here the CDR3 DNA reads TGTGCCAGCAGCTCTCGACAGGTAACCTACACAGATACGCAGTATTTT.

A few counts support this clonotype. V gene TRBV14 combines with J gene TRBJ1-6; D remains ambiguous. This CDR3 has 14 residues. Germline assignment: CDR1 SGHDN and CDR2 FVKESK. Trimming took 0 bases from V and 6 from J, leaving 6 bases between them. This CDR3 is CASSQEQFNSPLHF. In DNA form, the CDR3 reads TGTGCCAGCAGCCAAGAACAGTTTAATTCACCCCTCCACTTT.

The chain employs TRBV20-1 and TRBJ2-5; D is ambiguous. V lost 4 bases, J lost 2 bases, and 8 bases lay in between. CDR1 is DFQATT and CDR2 is SNEGSKA in the germline V gene (reference sequence). This CDR3 region has 12 residues. The CDR3 here is CSAIGQQETQYF. The CDR3 coding sequence is TGCAGTGCTATAGGTCAGCAAGAGACCCAGTACTTC.

This clonotype turned up a few times. The genes are TRBV5-1 and TRBJ2-1; 8 bases agree with TRBD2. Germline-derived CDR1 and CDR2 are SGHRS and YFSETQ. This CDR3 spans 13 amino acids. V was clipped by 3 bases and J by 6 bases; unmatched bases: 2. CDR3 loop: CASSYGGANEQFF. The CDR3 nucleotides are TGCGCCAGCAGCTACGGGGGGGCCAATGAGCAGTTCTTC.

This clonotype was observed a single time. The junction differs from germline at one of its ends, possibly a read error. V gene TRBV12-3 or TRBV12-4 combines with J gene TRBJ2-3, with D uncertain. The CDR3 totals 14 residues. CDR3 coding DNA: TGTGCCAGCAGTTCCAGGCGGCCCACAGATACGCCGTATTTT. It is translated as CASSSRRPTDTPYF.

V gene TRBV11-2 combines with J gene TRBJ2-7; no clear D gene. This CDR3 has 15 residues. V lost 7 bases and J 0 bases, leaving 16 bases between the germline ends. CDR1 is SGHAT, CDR2 FQNNGV, per germline. Here the CDR3 reads CASTPDPADSYEQYF. CDR3 nucleotides: TGTGCCAGCACCCCCGATCCGGCGGACTCCTACGAGCAGTACTTC.

The rearrangement uses TRBV6-2 or TRBV6-3 and TRBJ2-1; the match to TRBD2 covers 8 bases. The junction had 7 bases not matched to a gene; V was cut back by 6 bases and J by 9 bases. Germline V gene data show CDR1 as MNHEY and CDR2 as SVGEGT. The CDR3 runs to 13 residues. CDR3 nucleotides: TGTGCCAGCAGAGGAGCGGGGGTGGCTGAGCAGTTCTTC. Amino acid sequence: CASRGAGVAEQFF.